The sequence of this T cell receptor (beta chain) was determined in a study of cytomegalovirus exposure and HLA in healthy donors. Overall study: The same platform used for the 600 to 750 first-cohort repertoires was also used for the approximately 120 validation repertoires, as a later analysis reported.

This CDR3 region has 15 residues. The V and J ends lost 3 bases and 4 bases, in that order; junction bases with no gene match: 8. Germline CDR1 LNHDA, CDR2 SQIVND (reference sequence). This table comes from immunoSEQ multiplex PCR, and its TCRdb copy is limited to in-frame clones, with some not included. The sample lists some 180,000 clones, around nine tenths occurring once. With respect to this clone: Its antigen is as yet unknown.

General study points: The classifier reportedly diagnosed cytomegalovirus status with high specificity and sensitivity. The authors enumerated around 150 TCR beta chains as linked to cytomegalovirus.

The TCR comes from a man aged 25 to 40 in good health and CMV-seropositive. The material sequenced was PBMCs. This chain joins TRBV19 and TRBJ1-2; 7 bases are a match to TRBD1. Here the CDR3 reads CASSILNRGGYGYTF. In nucleotides, the CDR3 is TGTGCCAGTAGTATTTTGAACAGGGGAGGCTATGGCTACACCTTC.